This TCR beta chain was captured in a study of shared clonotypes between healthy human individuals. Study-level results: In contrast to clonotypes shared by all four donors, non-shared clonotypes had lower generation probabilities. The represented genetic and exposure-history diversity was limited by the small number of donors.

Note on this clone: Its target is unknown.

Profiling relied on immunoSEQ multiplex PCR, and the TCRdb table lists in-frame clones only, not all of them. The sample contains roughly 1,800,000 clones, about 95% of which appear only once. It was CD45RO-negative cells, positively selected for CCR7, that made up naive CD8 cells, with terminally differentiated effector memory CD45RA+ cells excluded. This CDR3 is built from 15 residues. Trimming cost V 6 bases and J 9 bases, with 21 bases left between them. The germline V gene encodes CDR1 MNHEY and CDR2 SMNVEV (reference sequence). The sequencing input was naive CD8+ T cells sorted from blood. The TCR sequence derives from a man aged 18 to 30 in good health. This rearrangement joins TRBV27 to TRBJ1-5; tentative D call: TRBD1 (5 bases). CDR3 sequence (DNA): TGTGCCAGCAGAGCCCAGGACACAATCTTGGCGCCCCAGCATTTT. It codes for CASRAQDTILAPQHF.